The text below deals with one TCR beta chain. This record belongs to a study of blood T cell repertoires in COVID-19. Across the whole study: COVID-19 samples, acute and convalescent, were from the United States, Italy and Spain.

Data came from immunoSEQ multiplex PCR; TCRdb stores just in-frame clones and leaves some out. This table has 40,000 to 55,000 clones, around 90% appearing once. CDR1 and CDR2 (germline): LGHNA, YSLEER. V gave up 0 bases and J gave up 4 bases, with 18 bases separating them. The CDR3 totals 18 residues. The sample comprised peripheral blood. This receptor was taken from a human donor in a cohort sampled during active COVID-19. The chain has TRBV4-3 and TRBJ2-2; D is perhaps TRBD2 (7 bases). DNA of the CDR3: TGCGCCAGCAGCCAAGATTCGATCGGGGGAGGGGGCACCGGGGAGCTGTTTTTT. Amino acids: CASSQDSIGGGGTGELFF.